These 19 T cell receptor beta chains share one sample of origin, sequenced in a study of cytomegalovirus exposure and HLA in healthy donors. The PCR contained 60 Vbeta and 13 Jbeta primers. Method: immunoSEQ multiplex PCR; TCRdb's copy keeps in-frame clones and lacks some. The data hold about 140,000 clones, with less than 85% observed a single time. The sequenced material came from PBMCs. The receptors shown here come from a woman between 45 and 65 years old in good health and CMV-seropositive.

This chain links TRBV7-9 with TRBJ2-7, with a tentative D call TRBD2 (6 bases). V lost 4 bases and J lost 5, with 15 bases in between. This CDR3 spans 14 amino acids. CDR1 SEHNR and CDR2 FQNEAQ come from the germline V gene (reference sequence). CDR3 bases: TGTGCCAGCAGCTATGGGGAGGTTCCACACGAGCAGTACTTC. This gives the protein CASSYGEVPHEQYF.

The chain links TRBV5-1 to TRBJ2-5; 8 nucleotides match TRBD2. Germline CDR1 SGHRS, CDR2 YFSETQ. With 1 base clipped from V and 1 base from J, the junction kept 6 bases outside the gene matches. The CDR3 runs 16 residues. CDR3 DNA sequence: TGCGCCAGCAGCTTGATCAGCGGGGGTCGCCAAGAGACCCAGTACTTC. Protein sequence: CASSLISGGRQETQYF.

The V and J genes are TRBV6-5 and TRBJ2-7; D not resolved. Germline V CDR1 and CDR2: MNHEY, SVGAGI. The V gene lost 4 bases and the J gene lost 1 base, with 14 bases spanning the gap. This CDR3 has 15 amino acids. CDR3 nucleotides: TGTGCCAGCAGTTTCGCCGCGAATCCTTCCTACGAGCAGTACTTC. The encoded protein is CASSFAANPSYEQYF.

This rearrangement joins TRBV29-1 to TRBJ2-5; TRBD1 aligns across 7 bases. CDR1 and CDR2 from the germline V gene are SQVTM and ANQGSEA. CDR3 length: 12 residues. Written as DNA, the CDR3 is TGCTGTTACGGGACAGCACAAGAGACCCAGTACTTC. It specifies CCYGTAQETQYF.

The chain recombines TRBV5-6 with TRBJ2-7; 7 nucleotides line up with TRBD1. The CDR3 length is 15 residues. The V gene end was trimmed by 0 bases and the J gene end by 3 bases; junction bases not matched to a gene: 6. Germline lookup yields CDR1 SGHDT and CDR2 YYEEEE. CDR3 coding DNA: TGTGCCAGCAGCTTGGAAATTGACAGGGTCTACGAGCAGTACTTC. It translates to CASSLEIDRVYEQYF.

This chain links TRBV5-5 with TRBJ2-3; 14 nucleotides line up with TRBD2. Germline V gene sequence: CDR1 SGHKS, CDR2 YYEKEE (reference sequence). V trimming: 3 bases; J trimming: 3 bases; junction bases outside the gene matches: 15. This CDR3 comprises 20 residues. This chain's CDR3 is CASSSTGTSGGPRLTDTQYF. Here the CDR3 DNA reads TGTGCCAGCAGCTCGACCGGGACTAGCGGGGGACCACGTTTGACAGATACGCAGTATTTT.

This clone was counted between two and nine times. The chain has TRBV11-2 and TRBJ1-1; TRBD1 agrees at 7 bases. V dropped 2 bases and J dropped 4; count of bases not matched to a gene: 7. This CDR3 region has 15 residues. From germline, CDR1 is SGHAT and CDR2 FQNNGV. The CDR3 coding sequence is TGTGCCAGCAGCTTAATACAGGGGTTCGGCACTGAAGCTTTCTTT. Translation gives CASSLIQGFGTEAFF.

The CDR3 DNA sequence: TGTGCCAGCAGACCTCCTATGACAGGGCCTGACTATGGCTACACCTTC. Translation gives CASRPPMTGPDYGYTF. This chain joins TRBV6-6 and TRBJ1-2; 7 bases are a match to TRBD1. This CDR3 has 16 amino acids. The V gene's germline CDR1 is MNHNY and CDR2 SVGAGI (reference sequence). Trimming removed 6 bases from V and 3 bases from J; junction bases left unmatched: 13.

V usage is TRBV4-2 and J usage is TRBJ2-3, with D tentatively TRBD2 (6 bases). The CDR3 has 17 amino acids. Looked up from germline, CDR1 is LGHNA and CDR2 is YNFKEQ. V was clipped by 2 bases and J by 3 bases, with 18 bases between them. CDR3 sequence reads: CASSQSESSVMTDTQYF. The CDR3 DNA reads TGTGCCAGCAGCCAATCAGAATCTAGCGTCATGACAGATACGCAGTATTTT.

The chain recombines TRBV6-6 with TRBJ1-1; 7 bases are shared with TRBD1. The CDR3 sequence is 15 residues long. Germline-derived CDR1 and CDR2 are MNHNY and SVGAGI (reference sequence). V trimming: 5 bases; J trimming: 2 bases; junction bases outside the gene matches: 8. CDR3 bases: TGTGCCAGCAGTCGCGGATCAGGGGGTAACACTGAAGCTTTCTTT. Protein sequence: CASSRGSGGNTEAFF.

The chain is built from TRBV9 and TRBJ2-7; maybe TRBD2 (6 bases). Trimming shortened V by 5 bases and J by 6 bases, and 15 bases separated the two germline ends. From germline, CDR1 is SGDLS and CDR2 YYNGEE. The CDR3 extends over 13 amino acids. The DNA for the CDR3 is TGTGCCAGCAGTGGGAGGTGGCGCGGCGAGCAGTACTTC. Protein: CASSGRWRGEQYF.

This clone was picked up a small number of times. CDR3 in amino acids: CASSSKGEQAGAFF. DNA for the CDR3: TGTGCCAGCAGCTCCAAGGGGGAGCAGGCAGGAGCTTTCTTT. This chain connects TRBV7-9 to TRBJ1-1; a weak D match, TRBD1 (6 bases). Trimming removed 4 bases at V and 10 bases at J, with 19 bases between. Germline CDR1 is SEHNR and CDR2 is FQNEAQ (reference sequence). The CDR3 sequence is 14 residues long.

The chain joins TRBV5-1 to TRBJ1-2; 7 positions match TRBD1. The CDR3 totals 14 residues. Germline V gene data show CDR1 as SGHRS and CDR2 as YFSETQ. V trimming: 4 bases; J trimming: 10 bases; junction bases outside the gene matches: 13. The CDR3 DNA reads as TGCGCCAGCAGCCCAAACCGACAGGGCCGTGCCTACACCTTC. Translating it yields CASSPNRQGRAYTF.

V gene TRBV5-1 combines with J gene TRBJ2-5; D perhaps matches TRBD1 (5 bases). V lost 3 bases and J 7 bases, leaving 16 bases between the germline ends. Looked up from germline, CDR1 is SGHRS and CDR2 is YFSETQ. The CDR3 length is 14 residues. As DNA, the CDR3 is TGCGCCAGCAGCTCGCAGGGTCCCCCAGGGACCCAGTACTTC. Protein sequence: CASSSQGPPGTQYF.

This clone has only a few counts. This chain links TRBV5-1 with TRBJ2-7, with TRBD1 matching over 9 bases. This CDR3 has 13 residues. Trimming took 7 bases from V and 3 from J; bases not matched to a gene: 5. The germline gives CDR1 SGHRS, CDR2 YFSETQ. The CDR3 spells CASQPTGGYEQYF. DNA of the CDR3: TGCGCCAGCCAGCCGACAGGGGGCTACGAGCAGTACTTC.

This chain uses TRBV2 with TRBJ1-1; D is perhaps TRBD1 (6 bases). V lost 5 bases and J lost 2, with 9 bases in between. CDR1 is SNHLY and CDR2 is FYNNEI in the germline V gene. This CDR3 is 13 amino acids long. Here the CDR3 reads CASSSQGNTEAFF. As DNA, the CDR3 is TGTGCCAGCAGTTCACAGGGAAACACTGAAGCTTTCTTT.

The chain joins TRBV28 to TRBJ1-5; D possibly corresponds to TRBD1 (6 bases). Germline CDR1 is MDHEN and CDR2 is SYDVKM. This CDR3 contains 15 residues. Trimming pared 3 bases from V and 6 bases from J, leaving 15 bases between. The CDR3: CASSFQGQDFQPQHF. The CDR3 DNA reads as TGTGCCAGCAGTTTTCAGGGGCAGGATTTTCAGCCCCAGCATTTT.

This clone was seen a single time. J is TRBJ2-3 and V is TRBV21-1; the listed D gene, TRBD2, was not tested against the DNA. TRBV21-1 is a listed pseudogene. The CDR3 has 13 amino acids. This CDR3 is CASSKTSTDTQYF. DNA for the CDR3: TGTGCCAGCAGCAAGACTAGCACAGATACGCAGTATTTT.

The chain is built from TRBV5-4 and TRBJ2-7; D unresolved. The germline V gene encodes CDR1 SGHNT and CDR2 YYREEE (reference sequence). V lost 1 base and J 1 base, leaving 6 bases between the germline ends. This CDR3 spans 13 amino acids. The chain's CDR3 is CASSLPRSYEQYF. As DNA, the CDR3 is TGTGCCAGCAGCTTGCCCCGGTCCTACGAGCAGTACTTC. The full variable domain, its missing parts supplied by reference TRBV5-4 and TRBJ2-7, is ETGVTQSPTHLIKTRGQQVTLRCSSQSGHNTVSWYQQALGQGPQFIFQYYREEENGRGNFPPRFSGLQFPNYSSELNVNALELDDSALYLCASSLPRSYEQYFGPGTRLTVT.